The rows below give T cell receptor beta chains drawn from one sample of a study of blood T cell repertoires in COVID-19. Assay used: immunoSEQ multiplex PCR; TCRdb lists only in-frame clones, some missing. The sample has about 220,000 clones; 86% are singletons. The specimen sequenced was peripheral blood. These receptors were obtained from a woman aged 45-60 years with COVID-19, enrolled during active disease. Each CDR3 is given with its conserved first and last residue. The D gene is left open where the match is weak. Expanded clones get a size class; other rows say once, few or many, or leave the size out.

CDR3 | DNA | D | V | size | J
CASSLGFQGLYGYTF | TGTGCCAGCAGCTTAGGGTTCCAGGGCCTCTATGGCTACACCTTC | NA | TRBV11-2 | once | TRBJ1-2
CASSAGQGQDQPQHF | TGTGCCAGCAGCGCCGGACAGGGTCAGGATCAGCCCCAGCATTTT | TRBD1 | TRBV5-8 | NA | TRBJ1-5
CASSQGRGGRDTQYF | TGTGCCAGCAGCCAAGGAAGGGGAGGTAGAGATACGCAGTATTTT | NA | TRBV14 | NA | TRBJ2-3
CASSNGQTNTEAFF | TGCGCCAGCAGTAACGGACAGACGAACACTGAAGCTTTCTTT | NA | TRBV10-1 | NA | TRBJ1-1
CASRYRHSSSYEQYF | TGTGCCAGCAGATACAGGCACTCCAGCTCCTACGAGCAGTACTTC | NA | TRBV28 | NA | TRBJ2-7
CASSISRWSQAFF | TGTGCCAGCAGTATCTCTAGGTGGTCTCAAGCTTTCTTT | NA | TRBV28 | NA | TRBJ1-1
CASSSRQGNEQFF | TGTGCCAGCAGCTCCCGACAGGGCAATGAGCAGTTCTTC | TRBD1 | TRBV11-2 | NA | TRBJ2-1
CASSPGQGPRNQPQHF | TGTGCCAGTAGCCCGGGACAGGGCCCCCGCAATCAGCCCCAGCATTTT | TRBD1 | TRBV19 | NA | TRBJ1-5
CASSPPSGGGGRTDTQYF | TGTGCCAGCAGCCCCCCGAGCGGGGGGGGTGGTCGCACAGATACGCAGTATTTT | TRBD2 | TRBV7-9 | NA | TRBJ2-3
CASSLAQTDTQYF | TGTGCCAGCAGCTTAGCTCAGACAGATACGCAGTATTTT | NA | TRBV7-7 | NA | TRBJ2-3
CASSQENARGTEAFF | TGTGCCAGCAGCCAAGAAAACGCCCGGGGCACTGAAGCTTTCTTT | NA | TRBV3-1/TRBV3-2 | NA | TRBJ1-1
CASSLAGHGPYGYTF | TGTGCCAGCAGCTTAGCGGGGCACGGGCCCTATGGCTACACCTTC | NA | TRBV7-9 | NA | TRBJ1-2
CASRRQGAQEAEAFF | TGCGCCAGCAGGCGACAGGGGGCGCAGGAAGCTGAAGCTTTCTTT | TRBD1 | TRBV5-1 | NA | TRBJ1-1